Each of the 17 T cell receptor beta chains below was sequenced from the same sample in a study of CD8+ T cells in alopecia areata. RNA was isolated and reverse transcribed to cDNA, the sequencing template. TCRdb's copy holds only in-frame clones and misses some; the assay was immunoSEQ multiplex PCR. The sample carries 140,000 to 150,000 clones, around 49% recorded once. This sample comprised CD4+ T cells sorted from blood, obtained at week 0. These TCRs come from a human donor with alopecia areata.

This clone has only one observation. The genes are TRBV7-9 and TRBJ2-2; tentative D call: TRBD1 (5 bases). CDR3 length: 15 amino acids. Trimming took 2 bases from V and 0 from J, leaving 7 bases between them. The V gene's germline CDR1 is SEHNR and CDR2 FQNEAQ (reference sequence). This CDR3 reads CASSLRGANTGELFF. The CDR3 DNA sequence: TGTGCCAGCAGCTTAAGGGGCGCGAACACCGGGGAGCTGTTTTTT.

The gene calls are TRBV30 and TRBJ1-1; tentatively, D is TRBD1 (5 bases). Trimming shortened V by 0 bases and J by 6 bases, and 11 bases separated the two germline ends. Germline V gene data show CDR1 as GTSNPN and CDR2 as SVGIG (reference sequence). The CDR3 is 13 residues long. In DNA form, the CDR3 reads TGTGCCTGGAGTGTAGCGGGGGGAGCTGAAGCTTTCTTT. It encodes CAWSVAGGAEAFF.

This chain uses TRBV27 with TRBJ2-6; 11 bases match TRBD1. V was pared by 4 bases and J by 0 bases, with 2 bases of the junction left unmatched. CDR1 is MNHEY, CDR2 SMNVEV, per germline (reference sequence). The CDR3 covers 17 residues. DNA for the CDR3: TGTGCCAGCAGTTCCGGGACAGGGGGCTCTGGGGCCAACGTCCTGACTTTC. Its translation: CASSSGTGGSGANVLTF. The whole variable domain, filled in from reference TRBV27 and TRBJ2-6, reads EAQVTQNPRYLITVTGKKLTVTCSQNMNHEYMSWYRQDPGLGLRQIYYSMNVEVTDKGDVPEGYKVSRKEKRNFPLILESPSPNQTSLYFCASSSGTGGSGANVLTFGAGSRLTVL.

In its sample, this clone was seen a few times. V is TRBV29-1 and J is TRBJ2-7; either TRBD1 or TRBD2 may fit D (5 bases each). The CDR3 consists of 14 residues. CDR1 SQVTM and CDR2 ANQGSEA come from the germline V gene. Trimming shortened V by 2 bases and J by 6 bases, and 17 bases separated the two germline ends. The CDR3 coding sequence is TGCAGCGTTGAACTTCCCGGGACGCGCGGCGAGCAGTACTTC. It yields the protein CSVELPGTRGEQYF.

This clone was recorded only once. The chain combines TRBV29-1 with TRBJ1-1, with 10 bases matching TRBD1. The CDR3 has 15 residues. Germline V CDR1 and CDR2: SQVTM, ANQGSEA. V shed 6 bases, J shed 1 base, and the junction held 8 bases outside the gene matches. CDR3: CSVLSGTGANTEAFF. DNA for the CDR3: TGCAGCGTGCTTTCAGGGACAGGGGCGAACACTGAAGCTTTCTTT.

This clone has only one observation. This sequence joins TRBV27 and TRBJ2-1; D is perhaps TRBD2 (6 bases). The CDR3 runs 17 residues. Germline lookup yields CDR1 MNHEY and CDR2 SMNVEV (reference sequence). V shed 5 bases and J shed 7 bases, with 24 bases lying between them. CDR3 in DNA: TGTGCCAGCAGTGCGCCTGCTAGCGCCCGAAGGAATAATGAGCAGTTCTTC. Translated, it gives CASSAPASARRNNEQFF.

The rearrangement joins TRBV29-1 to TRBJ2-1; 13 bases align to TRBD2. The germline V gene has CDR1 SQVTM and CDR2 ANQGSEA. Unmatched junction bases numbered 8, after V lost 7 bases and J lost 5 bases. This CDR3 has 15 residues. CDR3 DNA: TGCAGCGCCCACCCGGGACTAGCGGGAAACAATGAGCAGTTCTTC. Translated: CSAHPGLAGNNEQFF.

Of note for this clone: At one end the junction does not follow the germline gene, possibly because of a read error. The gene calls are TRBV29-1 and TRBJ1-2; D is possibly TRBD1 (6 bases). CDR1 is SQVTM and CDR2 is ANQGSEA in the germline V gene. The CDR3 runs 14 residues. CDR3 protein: CSVEGQSKGYGYTF. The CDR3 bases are TGCAGCGTGGAAGGACAGTCAAAGGGCTATGGCTACACCTTC.

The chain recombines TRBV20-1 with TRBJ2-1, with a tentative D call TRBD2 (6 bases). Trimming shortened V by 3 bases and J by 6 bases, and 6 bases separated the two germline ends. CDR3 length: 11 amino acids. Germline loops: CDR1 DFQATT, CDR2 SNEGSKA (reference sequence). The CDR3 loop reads CSARGGNEQFF. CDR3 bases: TGCAGTGCTAGGGGAGGCAATGAGCAGTTCTTC.

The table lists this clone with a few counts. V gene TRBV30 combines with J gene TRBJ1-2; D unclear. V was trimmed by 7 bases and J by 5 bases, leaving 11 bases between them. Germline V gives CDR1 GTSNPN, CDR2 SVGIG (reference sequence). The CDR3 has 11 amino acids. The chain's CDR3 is CASGQRYGYTF. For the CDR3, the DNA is TGTGCCTCCGGGCAGCGTTATGGCTACACCTTC.

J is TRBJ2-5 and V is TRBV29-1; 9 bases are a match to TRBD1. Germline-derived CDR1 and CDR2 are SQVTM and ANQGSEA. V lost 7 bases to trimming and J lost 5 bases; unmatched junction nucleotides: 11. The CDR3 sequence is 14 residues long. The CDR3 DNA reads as TGCAGCGGGGGCCCGGGACAGGGCTACGAGACCCAGTACTTC. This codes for CSGGPGQGYETQYF.

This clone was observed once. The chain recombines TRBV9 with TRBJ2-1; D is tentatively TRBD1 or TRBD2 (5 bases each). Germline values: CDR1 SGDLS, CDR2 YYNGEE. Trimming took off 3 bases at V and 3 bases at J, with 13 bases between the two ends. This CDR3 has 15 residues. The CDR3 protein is CASSDGTAHYNEQFF. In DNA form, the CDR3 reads TGTGCCAGCAGCGACGGGACGGCGCACTACAATGAGCAGTTCTTC.

The CDR3 protein is CASSLSGRGIGSNYGYTF. The CDR3 DNA is TGTGCCAGCAGTTTATCGGGCAGGGGAATCGGTTCTAACTATGGCTACACCTTC. V gene TRBV27 combines with J gene TRBJ1-2; weak D call: TRBD1 (6 bases). V gave up 0 bases and J gave up 0 bases, with 17 bases separating them. CDR1 MNHEY and CDR2 SMNVEV come from the germline V gene (reference sequence). The CDR3 spans 18 residues.

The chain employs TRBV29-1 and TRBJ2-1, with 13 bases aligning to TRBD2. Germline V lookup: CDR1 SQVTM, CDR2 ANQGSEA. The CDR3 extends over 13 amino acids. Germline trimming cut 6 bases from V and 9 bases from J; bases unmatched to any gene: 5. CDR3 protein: CSVAGTSGIEQFF. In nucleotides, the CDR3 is TGCAGCGTAGCCGGGACTAGCGGGATTGAGCAGTTCTTC.

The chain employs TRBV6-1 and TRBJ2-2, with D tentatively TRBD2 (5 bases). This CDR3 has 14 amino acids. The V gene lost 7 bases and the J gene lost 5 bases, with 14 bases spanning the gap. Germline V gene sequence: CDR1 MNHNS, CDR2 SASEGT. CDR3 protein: CASITSGLTGELFF. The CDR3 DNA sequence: TGTGCCAGCATCACTAGTGGGTTAACCGGGGAGCTGTTTTTT.

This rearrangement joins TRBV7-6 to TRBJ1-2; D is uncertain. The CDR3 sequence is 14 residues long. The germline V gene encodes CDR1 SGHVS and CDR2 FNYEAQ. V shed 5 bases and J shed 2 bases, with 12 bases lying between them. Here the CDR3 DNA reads TGTGCCAGCAGCCCGCCCCCCGGGAACTATGGCTACACCTTC. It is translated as CASSPPPGNYGYTF.

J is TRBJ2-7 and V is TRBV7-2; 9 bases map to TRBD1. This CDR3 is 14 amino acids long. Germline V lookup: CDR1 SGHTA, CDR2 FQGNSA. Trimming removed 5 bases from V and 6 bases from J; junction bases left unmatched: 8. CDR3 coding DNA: TGTGCCAGCAGCGTTTCCCGGGACAGGGTCGAGCAGTACTTC. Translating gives CASSVSRDRVEQYF.